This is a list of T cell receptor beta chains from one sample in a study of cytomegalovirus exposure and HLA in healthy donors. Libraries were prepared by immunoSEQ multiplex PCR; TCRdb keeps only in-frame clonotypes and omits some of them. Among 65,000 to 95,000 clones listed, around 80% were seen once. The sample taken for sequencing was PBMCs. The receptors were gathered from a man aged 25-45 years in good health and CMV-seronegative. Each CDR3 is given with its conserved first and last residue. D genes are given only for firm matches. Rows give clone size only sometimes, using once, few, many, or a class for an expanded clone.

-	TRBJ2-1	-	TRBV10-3	TGTGCCATCAGTGAGTTAGACTACAATGAGCAGTTCTTC	CAISELDYNEQFF
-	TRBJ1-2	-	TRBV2	TGTGCCAGCAGTGAACGGGGGTCTAACTATGGCTACACCTTC	CASSERGSNYGYTF
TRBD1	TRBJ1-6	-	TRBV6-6	TGTGCCAGCAGTTGGACGAAGGGACAGGGGCTGACACCCCTCCACTTT	CASSWTKGQGLTPLHF
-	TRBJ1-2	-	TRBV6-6	TGTGCCAGCAGTGCGACAGGAAACTATGGCTACACCTTC	CASSATGNYGYTF
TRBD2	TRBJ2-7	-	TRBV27	TGTGCCAGCAGTTCGCTTAATAGCGGGAGAGACGAGCAGTACTTC	CASSSLNSGRDEQYF
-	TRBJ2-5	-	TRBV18	TGTGCCAGCTCAGGAGGGAGTGCAGAGACCCAGTACTTC	CASSGGSAETQYF
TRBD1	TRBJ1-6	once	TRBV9	TGTGCCAGCAGCTCCTCCGGGACAGGGTCTTCACCCCTCCACTTT	CASSSSGTGSSPLHF
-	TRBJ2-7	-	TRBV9	TGTGCCAGCAGCGGCGGGTTTGGGGACTCCTACGAGCAGTACTTC	CASSGGFGDSYEQYF
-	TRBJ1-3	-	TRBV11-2	TGTGCCAGCAGCCCATCCGGGGTATCTGGAAACACCATATATTTT	CASSPSGVSGNTIYF
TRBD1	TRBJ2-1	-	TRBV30	TGTGCCTGGGGTACAGGGGGCTCCTACAATGAGCAGTTCTTC	CAWGTGGSYNEQFF
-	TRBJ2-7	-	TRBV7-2	TGTGCCAGCAGCTTAGGGGCCTTTGTAGAGCAGTACTTC	CASSLGAFVEQYF
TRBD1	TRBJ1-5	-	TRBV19	TGTGCCTCGGGCTGGGACAGGGCCTTGAGCAATCAGCCCCAGCATTTT	CASGWDRALSNQPQHF
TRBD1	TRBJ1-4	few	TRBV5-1	TGCGCCAGCAGCTTTTTCGGGACAGGGGGCAATGAAAAACTGTTTTTT	CASSFFGTGGNEKLFF
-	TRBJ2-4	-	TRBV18	TGTGCCAGCTCACCTACCTCGGGTACGCAAAACATTCAGTACTTC	CASSPTSGTQNIQYF
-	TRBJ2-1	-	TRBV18	TGTGCCAGCTCAGACAGCTCCTACAATGAGCAGTTCTTC	CASSDSSYNEQFF
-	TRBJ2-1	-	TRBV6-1	TGTGCCAGCAGTGCGGCAGGGAATGGTGAGCAGTTCTTC	CASSAAGNGEQFF
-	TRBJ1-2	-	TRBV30	TGTGCCTGGAGGGGAGTCCTTGAACGGAACTATGGCTACACCTTC	CAWRGVLERNYGYTF
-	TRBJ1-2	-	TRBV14	TGTGCCACCCGCGCGGCGGGTGGCTATGGCTACACCTTC	CATRAAGGYGYTF
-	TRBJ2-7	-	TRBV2	TGTGCCAGCATAGACAGCGGGGAGCAGTACTTC	CASIDSGEQYF
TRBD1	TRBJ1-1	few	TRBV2	TGTGCCAGCAACCAACAGGGGTTCAAAACTGAAGCTTTCTTT	CASNQQGFKTEAFF
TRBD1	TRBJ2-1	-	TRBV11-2	TGTGCCAGCAGCTTAGGTGGGACAGTCTACAATGAGCAGTTCTTC	CASSLGGTVYNEQFF
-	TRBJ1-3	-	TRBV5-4	TGTGCCAGCAGTCTTAACGGGGTACGCTCTGGAAACACCATATATTTT	CASSLNGVRSGNTIYF
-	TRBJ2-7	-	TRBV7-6	TGTGCCAGCAGCCCGGCGTCGGCTAGCGACGAGCAGTACTTC	CASSPASASDEQYF